These 14 T cell receptor beta chains came from one sample sequenced in a study of cytomegalovirus exposure and HLA in healthy donors (dated by TCRdb to about 2017). Library method: the immunoSEQ multiplex PCR assay. TCRdb holds this immuneACCESS table with in-frame rearrangements only. Some clones are missing; in checked studies, unresolved V genes explain under half, and the rest has no known cause. This sample holds fewer than 200,000 clones; approximately 86% were observed only once. Jointly, the top ten make up approximately 7.7% of the sample. The specimen was PBMCs. The receptors were sampled from a man under 40 in good health and CMV-seropositive.

The V gene is TRBV7-2, the J gene TRBJ2-7; 9 bases are a match to TRBD2. CDR1 is SGHTA, CDR2 FQGNSA, per germline. Germline trimming cut 5 bases from V and 2 bases from J; bases unmatched to any gene: 10. CDR3 length equals 16 residues. Here the CDR3 DNA reads TGTGCCAGCAGCCGGAATAGCGGGGGCGACCCCTACGAGCAGTACTTC. Translated: CASSRNSGGDPYEQYF.

This sequence joins TRBV13 and TRBJ1-2; D not certain. V was cut by 0 bases and J by 5 bases, with 7 bases left in between. The CDR3 extends over 13 amino acids. The germline CDR1 and CDR2 sequences are PRHDT and FYEKMQ (reference sequence). The CDR3 DNA reads as TGTGCCAGCAGCTTAGGGAGCGCTTATGGCTACACCTTC. It specifies CASSLGSAYGYTF. Drawing the rest from reference TRBV13 and TRBJ1-2, the complete variable domain is AAGVIQSPRHLIKEKRETATLKCYPIPRHDTVYWYQQGPGQDPQFLISFYEKMQSDKGSIPDRFSAQQFSDYHSELNMSSLELGDSALYFCASSLGSAYGYTFGSGTRLTVV.

V gene TRBV14 combines with J gene TRBJ2-3; 8 bases fit TRBD2. The CDR3 loop spans 13 amino acids. The germline CDR1 and CDR2 sequences are SGHDN and FVKESK. V shed 7 bases and J 7 bases; nucleotides not matched to a gene: 7. CDR3 sequence reads: CASTFGGAHTQYF. The DNA of the CDR3 is TGTGCCAGCACCTTCGGGGGGGCACATACGCAGTATTTT.

The gene calls are TRBV7-3 and TRBJ1-2; 10 bases fit TRBD1. CDR3 length: 16 amino acids. The V gene end was trimmed by 5 bases and the J gene end by 7 bases; junction bases not matched to a gene: 13. Germline CDR1 SGHTA, CDR2 FQGTGA. In DNA, the CDR3 is TGTGCCAGCAGCCCAAGTGTGGGACAGGGGTCGGGTGGCTACACCTTC. Protein product: CASSPSVGQGSGGYTF. Full variable domain (missing parts from reference TRBV7-3 and TRBJ1-2): GAGVSQTPSNKVTEKGKYVELRCDPISGHTALYWYRQSLGQGPEFLIYFQGTGAADDSGLPNDRFFAVRPEGSVSTLKIQRTERGDSAVYLCASSPSVGQGSGGYTFGSGTRLTVV.

The rearrangement joins TRBV9 to TRBJ2-2; D possibly corresponds to TRBD2 (5 bases). The length of the CDR3 is 13 residues. Trimming stripped 0 bases from V and 6 bases from J, with 6 bases between. Germline CDR1 and CDR2: SGDLS and YYNGEE. The CDR3 DNA reads as TGTGCCAGCAGCGTAGAGGGAGCCGGGGAGCTGTTTTTT. Protein product: CASSVEGAGELFF.

This rearrangement joins TRBV5-6 to TRBJ2-5; either TRBD1 or TRBD2 may supply D (5 bases each). The CDR3 sequence is 19 residues long. Per the germline V gene, CDR1 is SGHDT and CDR2 is YYEEEE. Trimming removed 3 bases at V and 3 bases at J, with 27 bases between. CDR3 sequence reads: CASSWGSIIGGIREETQYF. CDR3 nucleotides: TGTGCCAGCAGCTGGGGGTCGATCATTGGCGGCATTAGGGAAGAGACCCAGTACTTC.

This chain links TRBV2 with TRBJ2-4; 7 bases agree with TRBD2. Trimming at V came to 6 bases and at J to 8 bases, leaving 10 bases not matched to a gene. Germline values: CDR1 SNHLY, CDR2 FYNNEI. The CDR3 has 14 residues. The CDR3: CASRAHRGGDIQYF. DNA of the CDR3: TGTGCCAGCAGGGCCCATCGGGGAGGGGACATTCAGTACTTC.

The rearrangement joins TRBV13 to TRBJ2-2; D is possibly TRBD1 (5 bases). With 5 bases removed from V and 2 bases from J, the gap between germline ends came to 15 bases. The CDR3 is 16 amino acids. Per the germline V gene, CDR1 is PRHDT and CDR2 is FYEKMQ (reference sequence). The CDR3 sequence is CASSGEGARNTGELFF. DNA for the CDR3: TGTGCCAGCAGCGGCGAAGGGGCGCGCAACACCGGGGAGCTGTTTTTT.

This sequence joins TRBV11-3 and TRBJ2-7; D is ambiguous. V lost 0 bases and J lost 2, with 8 bases in between. This CDR3 has 14 residues. The germline CDR1 and CDR2 sequences are SGHNT and YENEEA. CDR3 sequence: CASSLEGGPYEQYF. The CDR3 DNA reads as TGTGCCAGCAGCTTAGAGGGCGGCCCCTACGAGCAGTACTTC.

The chain carries TRBV11-2 and TRBJ1-1, with 8 bases that match TRBD1. The CDR3 is made up of 12 amino acids. Looked up from germline, CDR1 is SGHAT and CDR2 is FQNNGV. After removal of 2 bases from V and 10 bases from J, the junction contained 3 bases not matched to a gene. CDR3 nucleotide sequence: TGTGCCAGCAGCTTAACTACAGGGGGAGCTTTCTTT. Encoded protein: CASSLTTGGAFF.

V usage is TRBV9 and J usage is TRBJ2-1; 7 positions match TRBD2. Germline assignment: CDR1 SGDLS and CDR2 YYNGEE. J was trimmed by 4 bases and V by 1 base; bases with no gene match: 2. The CDR3 extends over 14 amino acids. CDR3 in DNA: TGTGCCAGCAGCGTAAGCGGGAATTACAATGAGCAGTTCTTC. Translation gives CASSVSGNYNEQFF.

The rearrangement links TRBV29-1 to TRBJ2-7; D is possibly TRBD2 (7 bases). Trimming took 2 bases from V and 6 from J, leaving 17 bases between them. This CDR3 has 14 residues. The germline V gene has CDR1 SQVTM and CDR2 ANQGSEA. For the CDR3, the DNA is TGCAGCGTTGAAAGTGGGGGGGCATTAAGCGAGCAGTACTTC. Its translation: CSVESGGALSEQYF.

The chain employs TRBV28 and TRBJ2-7, with TRBD2 identical over 11 bases. Losses at the gene ends were 6 bases for V and 3 bases for J; bases not matched to a gene: 7. CDR1 is MDHEN, CDR2 SYDVKM, per germline. The CDR3 totals 15 residues. The CDR3 region has the DNA TGTGCCAGCAGCATAGCGGGAGGGGGTAGCTACGAGCAGTACTTC. Encoded protein: CASSIAGGGSYEQYF.

This chain joins TRBV11-1 and TRBJ1-1, with D possibly matching TRBD1 (5 bases). CDR1 SGHAT and CDR2 FQDESV come from the germline V gene (reference sequence). V lost 5 bases to trimming and J lost 3 bases, with 19 bases between them. The CDR3 runs 16 residues. The DNA of the CDR3 is TGTGCCAGCAGCCCCTTAGAGGGGTTGATAGACACTGAAGCTTTCTTT. Amino acids: CASSPLEGLIDTEAFF. Filled out from reference TRBV11-1 and TRBJ1-1, the complete variable domain reads EAEVAQSPRYKITEKSQAVAFWCDPISGHATLYWYRQILGQGPELLVQFQDESVVDDSQLPKDRFSAERLKGVDSTLKIQPAELGDSAMYLCASSPLEGLIDTEAFFGQGTRLTVV.